The entry below describes one TCR beta chain. The ends lost 4 bases at V and 7 bases at J; junction bases unmatched: 5. The length of the CDR3 is 14 residues. CDR1 and CDR2 (germline): SNHLY, FYNNEI. This sample was taken from a study of T cell repertoires in cytomegalovirus infection. TCRdb recomputed calls from the reads with MiXCR, one row per CDR3 protein. The table includes almost 500,000 distinct CDR3 sequences, approximately 11% detected once. Sequencing used PBMCs. This clonotype was sampled from a human donor in good health (CMV status not recorded). Some clones in this sample may be carry-over from other donors' samples. The genes are TRBV2 and TRBJ1-1; 11 nucleotides line up with TRBD1. The CDR3 loop reads CASSVGTGGNEAFF. CDR3 DNA sequence: TGTGCCAGCAGTGTCGGGACAGGGGGGAATGAAGCTTTCTTT.